This note documents a single TCR beta chain sequence. From the 5' RACE reads, TCRdb called clonotypes with MiXCR, one entry per CDR3 protein. The sample contains fewer than 65,000 distinct CDR3 sequences, less than 25% of which appear only once. V was cut by 3 bases and J by 1 base, with 13 bases left in between. The germline V gene has CDR1 DFQATT and CDR2 SNEGSKA (reference sequence). The CDR3 length is 15 residues. Cells sorted as Tregs were CD4+, CD25+ and CD127-/low. The chain is built from TRBV20-1 and TRBJ2-1; the D is unclear. The origin of this receptor is a female donor with breast cancer. The sample comprised tumor-infiltrating Tregs sorted from the breast tumor. In DNA, the CDR3 is TGCAGTGCTAGGGGTCTCGAAGGGTCCTACAATGAGCAGTTCTTC. It is translated as CSARGLEGSYNEQFF.